The present T cell receptor (beta chain) was sequenced within a study of blood T cell repertoires in COVID-19. Participant ages covered about 18 to 95 years across 20 to 30 US areas. Individuals in the exposed group had encountered a COVID-19 case within 2 weeks preceding study entry. The assay was immunoSEQ multiplex PCR, and TCRdb's table has in-frame clones only and misses some. Here the sample spans over 200,000 clones, 80% to 90% being singletons. Germline CDR1 reads MDHEN; CDR2 reads SYDVKM. Trimming left V 3 bases short and J 5 bases short, with 19 bases between. This CDR3 region has 16 residues.

The clonotype originates from a woman under 40 who had been exposed to COVID-19. The sample taken for sequencing was PBMCs or T cells enriched from blood (not recorded which). The genes are TRBV28 and TRBJ1-2; the D is unclear. CDR3 in DNA: TGTGCCAGCAGTTTGCTACAGCCCGGCGGGTGGTATGGCTACACCTTC. This translates into CASSLLQPGGWYGYTF.